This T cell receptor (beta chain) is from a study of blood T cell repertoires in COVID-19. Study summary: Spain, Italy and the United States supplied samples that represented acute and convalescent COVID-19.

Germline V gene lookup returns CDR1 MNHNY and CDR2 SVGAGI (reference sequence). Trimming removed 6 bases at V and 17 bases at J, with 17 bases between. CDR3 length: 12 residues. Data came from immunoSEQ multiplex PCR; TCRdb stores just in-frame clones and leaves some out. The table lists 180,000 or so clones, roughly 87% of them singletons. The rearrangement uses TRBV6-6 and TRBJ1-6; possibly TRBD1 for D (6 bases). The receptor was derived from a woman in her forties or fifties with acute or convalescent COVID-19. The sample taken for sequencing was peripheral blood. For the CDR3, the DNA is TGTGCCAGCAGCCGTGAAGGGGGGGTAATCCACTTT. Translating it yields CASSREGGVIHF.